This record covers a single T cell receptor (beta chain). The entry originates in a study of glioma-infiltrating T cells after dendritic cell vaccination. CDR3 length: 14 residues. CDR1 is SGHRS, CDR2 YFSETQ, per germline. V shed 9 bases, J shed 5 bases, and the junction held 13 bases outside the gene matches. Selection required adequate fresh-frozen tumor tissue plus more than two years' survival data. The PCR used 60 V beta and 13 J beta primers. Profiled with immunoSEQ multiplex PCR; TCRdb holds only in-frame clones, not every one. Here the sample spans about 50,000 clones, roughly 85% being singletons.

The receptor comes from a human donor with glioblastoma. The source was blood, collected before dendritic cell vaccination. The chain couples TRBV5-1 to TRBJ1-1; TRBD1 agrees at 7 bases. This chain's CDR3 is CATKQGQGNTEAFF. Here the CDR3 DNA reads TGCGCCACCAAACAGGGGCAGGGTAATACTGAAGCTTTCTTT.